This T cell receptor (beta chain) was captured in a study of cytomegalovirus exposure and HLA in healthy donors. Sequenced by immunoSEQ multiplex PCR; TCRdb stores in-frame clones only, minus some. The table lists some 84,000 clones, just over 90% of them singletons. This CDR3 comprises 15 residues. V lost 4 bases to trimming and J lost 10 bases; unmatched junction nucleotides: 11. Germline assignment: CDR1 SGHTA and CDR2 FQGNSA. Sequencing was performed on PBMCs. This TCR came from a young man in good health and CMV-seronegative. The rearrangement links TRBV7-2 to TRBJ2-1, with 9 bases lining up with TRBD2. DNA for the CDR3: TGTGCCAGCAGCTCTCGCGGGGGGGCCTTGAGCGAGCAGTTCTTC. Its translation: CASSSRGGALSEQFF.